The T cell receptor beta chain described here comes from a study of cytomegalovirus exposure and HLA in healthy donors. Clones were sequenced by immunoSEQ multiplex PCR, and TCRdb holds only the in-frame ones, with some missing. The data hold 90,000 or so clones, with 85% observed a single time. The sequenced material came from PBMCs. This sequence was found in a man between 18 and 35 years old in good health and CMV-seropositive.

CDR3 sequence: CASSPPGGMGREQYF. CDR3 in DNA: TGTGCCAGCTCACCACCCGGTGGGATGGGGCGGGAGCAGTACTTC. The V call is TRBV18, the J call TRBJ2-7; weak D call: TRBD1 (5 bases). This CDR3 is 15 amino acids long. CDR1 and CDR2 (germline): KGHSH, LQKENI. Trimming removed 0 bases from V and 7 bases from J, with 16 bases in between.